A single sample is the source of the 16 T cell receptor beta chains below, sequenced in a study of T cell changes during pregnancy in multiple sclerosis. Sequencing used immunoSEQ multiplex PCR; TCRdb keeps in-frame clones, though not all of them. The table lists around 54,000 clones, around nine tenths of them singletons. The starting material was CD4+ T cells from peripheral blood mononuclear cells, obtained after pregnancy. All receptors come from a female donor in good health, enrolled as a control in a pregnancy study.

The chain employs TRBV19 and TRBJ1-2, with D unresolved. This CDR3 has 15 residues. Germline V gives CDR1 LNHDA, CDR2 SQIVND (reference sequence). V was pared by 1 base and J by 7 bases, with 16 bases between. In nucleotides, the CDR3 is TGTGCCAGTAGTATAGTAGGCCTAGCCGGTTCTGGCTACACCTTC. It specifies CASSIVGLAGSGYTF.

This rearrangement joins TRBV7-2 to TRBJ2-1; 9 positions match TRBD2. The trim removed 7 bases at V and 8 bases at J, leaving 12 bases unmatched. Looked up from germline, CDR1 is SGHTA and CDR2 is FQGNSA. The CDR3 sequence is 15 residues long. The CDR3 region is CASTLRVAGVDEQFF. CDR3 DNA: TGTGCCAGCACCCTCAGGGTAGCGGGAGTAGATGAGCAGTTCTTC.

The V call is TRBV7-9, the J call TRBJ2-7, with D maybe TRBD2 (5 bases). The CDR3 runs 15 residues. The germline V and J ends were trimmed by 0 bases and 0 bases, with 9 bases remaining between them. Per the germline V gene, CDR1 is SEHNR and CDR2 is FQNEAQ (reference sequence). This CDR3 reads CASSLAEAYSYEQYF. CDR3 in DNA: TGTGCCAGCAGCTTAGCGGAGGCCTACTCCTACGAGCAGTACTTC.

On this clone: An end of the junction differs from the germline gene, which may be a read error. The DNA of the CDR3 is TGTGCCACCACTAGCGGGGGACCACGTTTC. This sequence encodes CATTSGGPRF. The rearrangement joins TRBV6-5 to TRBJ2-7; TRBD2 aligns across 11 bases. CDR3 length: 10 amino acids. Per the germline V gene, CDR1 is MNHEY and CDR2 is SVGAGI.

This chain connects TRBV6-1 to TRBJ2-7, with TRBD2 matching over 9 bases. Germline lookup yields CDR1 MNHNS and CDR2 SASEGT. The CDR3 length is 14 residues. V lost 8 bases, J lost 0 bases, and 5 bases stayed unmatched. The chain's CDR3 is CASAPGLASYEQYF. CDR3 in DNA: TGTGCCAGCGCGCCGGGACTAGCCTCCTACGAGCAGTACTTC.

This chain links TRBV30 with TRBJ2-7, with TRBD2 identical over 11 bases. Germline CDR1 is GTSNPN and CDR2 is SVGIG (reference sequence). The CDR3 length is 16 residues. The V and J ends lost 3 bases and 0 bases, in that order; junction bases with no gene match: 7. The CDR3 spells CAWRPLAGGFSYEQYF. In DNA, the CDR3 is TGTGCCTGGAGGCCGCTAGCGGGGGGTTTCTCCTACGAGCAGTACTTC. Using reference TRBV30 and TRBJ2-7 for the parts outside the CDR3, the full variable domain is SQTIHQWPATLVQPVGSPLSLECTVEGTSNPNLYWYRQAAGRGLQLLFYSVGIGQISSEVPQNLSASRPQDRQFILSSKKLLLSDSGFYLCAWRPLAGGFSYEQYFGPGTRLTVT.

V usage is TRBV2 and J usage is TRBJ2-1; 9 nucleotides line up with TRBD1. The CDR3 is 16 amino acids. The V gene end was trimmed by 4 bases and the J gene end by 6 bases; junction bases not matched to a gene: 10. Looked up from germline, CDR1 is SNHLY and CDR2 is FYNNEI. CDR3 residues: CASSVWSWTGVNEQFF. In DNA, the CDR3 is TGTGCCAGCAGTGTTTGGAGTTGGACAGGGGTCAATGAGCAGTTCTTC. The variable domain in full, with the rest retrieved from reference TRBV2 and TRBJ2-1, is EPEVTQTPSHQVTQMGQEVILRCVPISNHLYFYWYRQILGQKVEFLVSFYNNEISEKSEIFDDQFSVERPDGSNFTLKIRSTKLEDSAMYFCASSVWSWTGVNEQFFGPGTRLTVL.

CDR3 bases: TGTGCCAGCAGTTGGAAGGGGGGGACTAGCGGGAGCGATGAGCAGTTCTTC. Translated, it gives CASSWKGGTSGSDEQFF. V usage is TRBV7-8 and J usage is TRBJ2-1, with TRBD2 matching over 14 bases. With V trimmed by 6 bases and J by 8 bases, 12 bases remained unmatched. In germline, CDR1 is SGHVS, CDR2 FQNEAQ. CDR3 length equals 17 residues.

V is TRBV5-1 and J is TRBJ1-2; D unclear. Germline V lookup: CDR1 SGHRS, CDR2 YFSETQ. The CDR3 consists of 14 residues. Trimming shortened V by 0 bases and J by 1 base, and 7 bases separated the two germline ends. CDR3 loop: CASSLGHSNYGYTF. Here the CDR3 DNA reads TGCGCCAGCAGCTTGGGACACAGTAACTATGGCTACACCTTC. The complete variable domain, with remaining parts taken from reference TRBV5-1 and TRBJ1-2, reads KAGVTQTPRYLIKTRGQQVTLSCSPISGHRSVSWYQQTPGQGLQFLFEYFSETQRNKGNFPGRFSGRQFSNSRSEMNVSTLELGDSALYLCASSLGHSNYGYTFGSGTRLTVV.

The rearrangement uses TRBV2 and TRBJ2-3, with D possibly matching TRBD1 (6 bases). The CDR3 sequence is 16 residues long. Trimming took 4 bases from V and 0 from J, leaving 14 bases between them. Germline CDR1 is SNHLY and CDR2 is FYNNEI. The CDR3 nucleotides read TGTGCCAGCAGTGGACCTCTCAGGGGTAGCACAGATACGCAGTATTTT. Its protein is CASSGPLRGSTDTQYF.

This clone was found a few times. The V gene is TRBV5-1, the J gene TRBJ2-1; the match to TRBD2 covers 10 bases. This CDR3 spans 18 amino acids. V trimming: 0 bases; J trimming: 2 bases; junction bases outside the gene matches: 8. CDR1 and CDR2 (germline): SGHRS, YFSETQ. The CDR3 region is CASSLGRSSGGAYNEQFF. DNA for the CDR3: TGCGCCAGCAGCTTGGGGCGTTCCAGCGGGGGGGCCTACAATGAGCAGTTCTTC.

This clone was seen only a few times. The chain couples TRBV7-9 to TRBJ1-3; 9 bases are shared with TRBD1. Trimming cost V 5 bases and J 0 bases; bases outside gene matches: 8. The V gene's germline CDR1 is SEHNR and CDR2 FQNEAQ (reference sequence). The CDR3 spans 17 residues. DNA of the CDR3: TGTGCCAGCAGCGACATCCGGGACAGGGACTCTGGAAACACCATATATTTT. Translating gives CASSDIRDRDSGNTIYF.

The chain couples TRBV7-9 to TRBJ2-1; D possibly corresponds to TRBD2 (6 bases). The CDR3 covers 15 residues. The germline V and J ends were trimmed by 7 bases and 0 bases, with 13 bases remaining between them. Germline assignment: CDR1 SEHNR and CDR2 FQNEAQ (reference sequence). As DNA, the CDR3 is TGTGCCAGCACATACCGGGGGAGCTCCTACAATGAGCAGTTCTTC. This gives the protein CASTYRGSSYNEQFF.

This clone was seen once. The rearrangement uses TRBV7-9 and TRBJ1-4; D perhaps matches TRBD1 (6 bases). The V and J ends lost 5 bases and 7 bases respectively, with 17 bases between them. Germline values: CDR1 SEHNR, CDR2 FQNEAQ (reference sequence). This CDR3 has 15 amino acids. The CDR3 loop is CASSVGGGGLEKLFF. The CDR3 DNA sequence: TGTGCCAGCAGCGTAGGGGGAGGTGGACTTGAAAAACTGTTTTTT.

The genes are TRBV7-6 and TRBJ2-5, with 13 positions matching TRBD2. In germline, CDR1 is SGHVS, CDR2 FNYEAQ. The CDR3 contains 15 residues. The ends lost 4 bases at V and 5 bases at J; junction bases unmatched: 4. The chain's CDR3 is CASSWGTSGMETQYF. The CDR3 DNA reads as TGTGCCAGCAGCTGGGGGACTAGCGGGATGGAGACCCAGTACTTC.

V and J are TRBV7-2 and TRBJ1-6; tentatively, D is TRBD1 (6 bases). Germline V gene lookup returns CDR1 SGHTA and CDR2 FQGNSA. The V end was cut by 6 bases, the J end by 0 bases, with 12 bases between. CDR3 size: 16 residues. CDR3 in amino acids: CASRERGSSYNSPLHF. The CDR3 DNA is TGTGCCAGCAGAGAGAGGGGGAGCTCCTATAATTCACCCCTCCACTTT.